These 28 T cell receptor beta chains came from one sample sequenced in a study of cytomegalovirus exposure and HLA in healthy donors. Primers for the PCR totalled 60 Vbeta and 13 Jbeta. Clones were sequenced by immunoSEQ multiplex PCR, and TCRdb holds only the in-frame ones, with some missing. The sample carries about 140,000 clones, more than 60% recorded once. Sequencing used PBMCs. These receptors were obtained from a male donor in good health and CMV-seronegative.

In its sample, this clone was seen once. The V call is TRBV11-2, the J call TRBJ2-1; weak D call: TRBD1 (5 bases). V lost 3 bases and J lost 4, with 19 bases in between. The germline V gene encodes CDR1 SGHAT and CDR2 FQNNGV. The CDR3 loop spans 17 amino acids. The CDR3 reads CASSFRTFQGRYNEQFF. The CDR3 nucleotides read TGTGCCAGCAGCTTCAGAACGTTCCAGGGTCGTTACAATGAGCAGTTCTTC.

V gene TRBV10-3 combines with J gene TRBJ2-7; D perhaps matches TRBD2 (6 bases). The germline CDR1 and CDR2 sequences are ENHRY and SYGVKD. The CDR3 contains 19 residues. V lost 5 bases and J 3 bases, leaving 29 bases between the germline ends. The CDR3 DNA is TGTGCCATCAGTTCGATGGGTGTTAGCGGATCTTCCTGGGGCTACGAGCAGTACTTC. Translating it yields CAISSMGVSGSSWGYEQYF.

The chain combines TRBV6-5 with TRBJ1-1; possible D gene TRBD1, 6 bases. V lost 2 bases, J lost 0 bases, and 10 bases lay in between. The CDR3 loop spans 15 amino acids. Germline V gene sequence: CDR1 MNHEY, CDR2 SVGAGI. The CDR3 DNA sequence: TGTGCCAGCAGTTACGGACAGCTTCTGAACACTGAAGCTTTCTTT. This sequence encodes CASSYGQLLNTEAFF.

The J gene is TRBJ1-1, the V gene TRBV6-1, with unresolved D. The CDR3 has 13 amino acids. Trimming left V 2 bases short and J 4 bases short, with 8 bases between. Germline CDR1 and CDR2: MNHNS and SASEGT. CDR3 sequence: CASSETRATEAFF. The CDR3 DNA sequence: TGTGCCAGCAGTGAAACGCGGGCCACTGAAGCTTTCTTT.

This chain joins TRBV7-9 and TRBJ2-2; a possible D gene is TRBD1 (6 bases). CDR1 and CDR2 from the germline V gene are SEHNR and FQNEAQ (reference sequence). The CDR3 runs 15 residues. Trimming took 2 bases from V and 4 from J, leaving 11 bases between them. CDR3 coding DNA: TGTGCCAGCAGCTTAAGTCAGGGGAGCACCGGGGAGCTGTTTTTT. Its translation is CASSLSQGSTGELFF. Full variable domain (rest looked up from reference TRBV7-9 and TRBJ2-2): DTGVSQNPRHKITKRGQNVTFRCDPISEHNRLYWYRQTLGQGPEFLTYFQNEAQLEKSRLLSDRFSAERPKGSFSTLEIQRTEQGDSAMYLCASSLSQGSTGELFFGEGSRLTVL.

Details on this clone: At one end, the junction sequence differs from germline, possibly due to a read error. The CDR3 DNA follows: TGTGCCAGCAGCCTCATCGACAGGGCCACCTATGGCTACCCCTTC. It codes for CASSLIDRATYGYPF. The chain recombines TRBV6-1 with TRBJ1-2, with 7 bases fitting TRBD1. The CDR3 has 15 residues. Germline values: CDR1 MNHNS, CDR2 SASEGT.

The rearrangement uses TRBV7-3 and TRBJ2-7; D is unresolved. CDR3 size: 13 residues. Trimming shortened V by 0 bases and J by 3 bases, and 6 bases separated the two germline ends. Germline values: CDR1 SGHTA, CDR2 FQGTGA. CDR3 sequence reads: CASSLTVLYEQYF. CDR3 nucleotide sequence: TGTGCCAGCAGCTTAACCGTTCTCTACGAGCAGTACTTC.

The chain combines TRBV7-9 with TRBJ2-7, with 11 bases matching TRBD2. J gave up 2 bases and V 7 bases, and 4 bases lay outside the gene matches. Germline V gene data show CDR1 as SEHNR and CDR2 as FQNEAQ (reference sequence). The CDR3 consists of 14 residues. The CDR3 DNA follows: TGTGCCAGCACCGGGACTAGCGGACCCTACGAGCAGTACTTC. It is translated as CASTGTSGPYEQYF.

The rearrangement uses TRBV9 and TRBJ2-2; 11 bases line up with TRBD2. This CDR3 is 16 amino acids long. The trim removed 6 bases at V and 3 bases at J, leaving 7 bases unmatched. Germline values: CDR1 SGDLS, CDR2 YYNGEE. CDR3 residues: CASTTSGTGYTGELFF. The DNA for the CDR3 is TGTGCCAGCACGACTAGCGGGACTGGGTACACCGGGGAGCTGTTTTTT.

This clone was seen just once. The chain employs TRBV19 and TRBJ2-7; 13 positions agree with TRBD2. V was pared by 6 bases and J by 7 bases, with 9 bases of the junction left unmatched. The length of the CDR3 is 15 residues. Germline V gene sequence: CDR1 LNHDA, CDR2 SQIVND (reference sequence). CDR3 DNA: TGTGCCAGTAGCGGGACTAGCGGGACAGTTCGGGAGCAGTACTTC. Its translation: CASSGTSGTVREQYF. Variable domain in full (rest from reference TRBV19 and TRBJ2-7): DGGITQSPKYLFRKEGQNVTLSCEQNLNHDAMYWYRQDPGQGLRLIYYSQIVNDFQKGDIAEGYSVSREKKESFPLTVTSAQKNPTAFYLCASSGTSGTVREQYFGPGTRLTVT.

This clone has only one observation. The rearrangement links TRBV27 to TRBJ1-2; TRBD1 matches at 11 bases. This CDR3 has 15 amino acids. With 5 bases clipped from V and 7 bases from J, the junction kept 9 bases outside the gene matches. Per the germline V gene, CDR1 is MNHEY and CDR2 is SMNVEV (reference sequence). The DNA for the CDR3 is TGTGCCAGCAGTCCAATTTCCGGGACAGGGGGTGGCTACACCTTC. Translated, it gives CASSPISGTGGGYTF.

This chain joins TRBV30 and TRBJ2-3, with 14 bases fitting TRBD2. V shed 1 base and J 2 bases; nucleotides not matched to a gene: 8. Germline V lookup: CDR1 GTSNPN, CDR2 SVGIG (reference sequence). This CDR3 spans 18 amino acids. For the CDR3, the DNA is TGTGCCTGGAGTGCACTCCTGGGACTAGCGGGAGACACAGATACGCAGTATTTT. This codes for CAWSALLGLAGDTDTQYF.

This sequence joins TRBV10-1 and TRBJ1-6, with D uncertain. The germline V and J ends were trimmed by 7 bases and 8 bases, with 15 bases remaining between them. The germline V gene has CDR1 WNHNN and CDR2 SYGVQD (reference sequence). This CDR3 is built from 14 residues. The CDR3 region is CASNRVRGDSPLHF. In DNA form, the CDR3 reads TGCGCCAGCAACAGAGTCCGGGGAGATTCACCCCTCCACTTT.

CDR3 coding DNA: TGTGCCAGCAGTTATCGATCCCGGGATGGCTACACCTTC. It yields the protein CASSYRSRDGYTF. The chain is built from TRBV27 and TRBJ1-2; D unresolved. Looked up from germline, CDR1 is MNHEY and CDR2 is SMNVEV (reference sequence). Trimming pared 4 bases from V and 6 bases from J, leaving 12 bases between. CDR3 size: 13 residues.

This clone has a single count. The V and J genes are TRBV19 and TRBJ2-1, with 10 bases matching TRBD2. Trimming at V came to 2 bases and at J to 7 bases, leaving 8 bases not matched to a gene. The CDR3 loop spans 16 amino acids. The germline V gene encodes CDR1 LNHDA and CDR2 SQIVND (reference sequence). The CDR3 reads CASSIRPSGRANEQFF. In nucleotides, the CDR3 is TGTGCCAGTAGTATACGGCCCAGCGGGAGGGCAAATGAGCAGTTCTTC.

This sequence joins TRBV5-1 and TRBJ1-1, with D unresolved. CDR3 length: 13 amino acids. Germline V gene lookup returns CDR1 SGHRS and CDR2 YFSETQ. The germline V and J ends were trimmed by 0 bases and 7 bases, with 10 bases remaining between them. The CDR3 region is CASSLARNGEAFF. The CDR3 DNA reads as TGCGCCAGCAGCTTGGCGCGGAACGGTGAAGCTTTCTTT.

The J gene is TRBJ2-1, the V gene TRBV9; 8 bases match TRBD1. With V trimmed by 1 base and J by 9 bases, 6 bases remained unmatched. Per germline, CDR1 SGDLS and CDR2 YYNGEE. The CDR3 totals 14 residues. In nucleotides, the CDR3 is TGTGCCAGCAGCGTACAGGGGGCTAGGAGTGAGCAGTTCTTC. Amino acids: CASSVQGARSEQFF.

This clone has only one observation. The V call is TRBV5-6, the J call TRBJ1-1; a possible D gene is TRBD1 (6 bases). The V gene's germline CDR1 is SGHDT and CDR2 YYEEEE. The CDR3 totals 15 residues. Trimming took off 5 bases at V and 1 base at J, with 15 bases between the two ends. The CDR3 nucleotides are TGTGCCAGCAGTCCGGGGGGCAGGGAGAACACTGAAGCTTTCTTT. Translating it yields CASSPGGRENTEAFF. Full variable domain (rest looked up from reference TRBV5-6 and TRBJ1-1): DAGVTQSPTHLIKTRGQQVTLRCSPKSGHDTVSWYQQALGQGPQFIFQYYEEEERQRGNFPDRFSGHQFPNYSSELNVNALLLGDSALYLCASSPGGRENTEAFFGQGTRLTVV.

This clone appeared once. The chain combines TRBV2 with TRBJ1-2; 7 nucleotides match TRBD1. There are 13 residues in the CDR3. Germline loops: CDR1 SNHLY, CDR2 FYNNEI. The V and J ends lost 6 bases and 7 bases, in that order; junction bases with no gene match: 8. This CDR3 is CASRPETGSGYTF. The CDR3 nucleotides are TGTGCCAGCAGGCCCGAGACAGGGAGTGGCTACACCTTC.

V and J are TRBV5-6 and TRBJ2-7; D remains ambiguous. The CDR3 runs to 14 residues. Trimming took 1 base from V and 3 from J, leaving 11 bases between them. Germline V gene sequence: CDR1 SGHDT, CDR2 YYEEEE. In DNA form, the CDR3 reads TGTGCCAGCAGCTTGTCAGGCCGCTACTACGAGCAGTACTTC. As protein: CASSLSGRYYEQYF.

The V gene is TRBV30, the J gene TRBJ1-5, with D unresolved. Germline V gene lookup returns CDR1 GTSNPN and CDR2 SVGIG (reference sequence). Trimming removed 0 bases at V and 9 bases at J, with 12 bases between. The CDR3 loop spans 13 amino acids. Here the CDR3 reads CAWSVRGDGPQHF. The CDR3 DNA sequence: TGTGCCTGGAGTGTCCGGGGAGATGGGCCCCAGCATTTT.

This rearrangement joins TRBV7-6 to TRBJ1-2; the D is unclear. The CDR3 consists of 13 residues. Germline V lookup: CDR1 SGHVS, CDR2 FNYEAQ. The V gene lost 5 bases and the J gene lost 2 bases, with 9 bases spanning the gap. CDR3 residues: CASSADTNYGYTF. Here the CDR3 DNA reads TGTGCCAGCAGCGCCGATACAAACTATGGCTACACCTTC.

The rearrangement uses TRBV4-1 and TRBJ2-1, with TRBD2 identical over 10 bases. The CDR3 spans 16 residues. Per the germline V gene, CDR1 is MGHRA and CDR2 is YSYEKL. Losses at the gene ends were 5 bases for V and 6 bases for J; bases not matched to a gene: 10. As DNA, the CDR3 is TGCGCCAGCAGCAACGCCGGGACTAGCGCTTCCAATGAGCAGTTCTTC. Its translation: CASSNAGTSASNEQFF.

The rearrangement uses TRBV5-4 and TRBJ2-1; TRBD1 is a possible D gene (5 bases). CDR1 is SGHNT, CDR2 YYREEE, per germline (reference sequence). The length of the CDR3 is 13 residues. The ends were cut back, 5 bases at V and 4 bases at J, with 10 bases in the middle. The CDR3 nucleotides are TGTGCCAGCAGGCCAAAGGGGTACAATGAGCAGTTCTTC. Protein product: CASRPKGYNEQFF. The full variable domain, completed using reference TRBV5-4 and TRBJ2-1, is ETGVTQSPTHLIKTRGQQVTLRCSSQSGHNTVSWYQQALGQGPQFIFQYYREEENGRGNFPPRFSGLQFPNYSSELNVNALELDDSALYLCASRPKGYNEQFFGPGTRLTVL.

This sequence joins TRBV6-5 and TRBJ1-2; tentatively, D is TRBD1 (6 bases). The germline V and J ends were trimmed by 6 bases and 4 bases, with 12 bases remaining between them. This CDR3 is 13 amino acids long. Looked up from germline, CDR1 is MNHEY and CDR2 is SVGAGI. This CDR3 is CASSPDRSYGYTF. CDR3 coding DNA: TGTGCCAGCAGCCCCGACAGGAGCTATGGCTACACCTTC.

V and J are TRBV10-3 and TRBJ2-7; 7 bases are shared with TRBD1. The V and J ends lost 6 bases and 3 bases, in that order; junction bases with no gene match: 11. Germline V lookup: CDR1 ENHRY, CDR2 SYGVKD. The CDR3 sequence is 15 residues long. CDR3 bases: TGTGCCATCAGCCTGACAGGGTCGCTGGACTACGAGCAGTACTTC. Protein: CAISLTGSLDYEQYF.

The chain recombines TRBV19 with TRBJ2-3; 12 bases are shared with TRBD2. The V gene end was trimmed by 4 bases and the J gene end by 4 bases; junction bases not matched to a gene: 3. Germline V gene data show CDR1 as LNHDA and CDR2 as SQIVND (reference sequence). The CDR3 is made up of 15 amino acids. The DNA for the CDR3 is TGTGCCAGTAGTACTAGCGGGGGGGCCGCAGATACGCAGTATTTT. It yields the protein CASSTSGGAADTQYF.

The chain links TRBV6-5 to TRBJ1-2, with 10 bases that match TRBD1. The CDR3 contains 13 residues. V shed 5 bases, J shed 8 bases, and the junction held 5 bases outside the gene matches. Germline CDR1 reads MNHEY; CDR2 reads SVGAGI. As DNA, the CDR3 is TGTGCCAGCAGTCGACAGGGGGCGGGGGGCTACACCTTC. This sequence encodes CASSRQGAGGYTF.